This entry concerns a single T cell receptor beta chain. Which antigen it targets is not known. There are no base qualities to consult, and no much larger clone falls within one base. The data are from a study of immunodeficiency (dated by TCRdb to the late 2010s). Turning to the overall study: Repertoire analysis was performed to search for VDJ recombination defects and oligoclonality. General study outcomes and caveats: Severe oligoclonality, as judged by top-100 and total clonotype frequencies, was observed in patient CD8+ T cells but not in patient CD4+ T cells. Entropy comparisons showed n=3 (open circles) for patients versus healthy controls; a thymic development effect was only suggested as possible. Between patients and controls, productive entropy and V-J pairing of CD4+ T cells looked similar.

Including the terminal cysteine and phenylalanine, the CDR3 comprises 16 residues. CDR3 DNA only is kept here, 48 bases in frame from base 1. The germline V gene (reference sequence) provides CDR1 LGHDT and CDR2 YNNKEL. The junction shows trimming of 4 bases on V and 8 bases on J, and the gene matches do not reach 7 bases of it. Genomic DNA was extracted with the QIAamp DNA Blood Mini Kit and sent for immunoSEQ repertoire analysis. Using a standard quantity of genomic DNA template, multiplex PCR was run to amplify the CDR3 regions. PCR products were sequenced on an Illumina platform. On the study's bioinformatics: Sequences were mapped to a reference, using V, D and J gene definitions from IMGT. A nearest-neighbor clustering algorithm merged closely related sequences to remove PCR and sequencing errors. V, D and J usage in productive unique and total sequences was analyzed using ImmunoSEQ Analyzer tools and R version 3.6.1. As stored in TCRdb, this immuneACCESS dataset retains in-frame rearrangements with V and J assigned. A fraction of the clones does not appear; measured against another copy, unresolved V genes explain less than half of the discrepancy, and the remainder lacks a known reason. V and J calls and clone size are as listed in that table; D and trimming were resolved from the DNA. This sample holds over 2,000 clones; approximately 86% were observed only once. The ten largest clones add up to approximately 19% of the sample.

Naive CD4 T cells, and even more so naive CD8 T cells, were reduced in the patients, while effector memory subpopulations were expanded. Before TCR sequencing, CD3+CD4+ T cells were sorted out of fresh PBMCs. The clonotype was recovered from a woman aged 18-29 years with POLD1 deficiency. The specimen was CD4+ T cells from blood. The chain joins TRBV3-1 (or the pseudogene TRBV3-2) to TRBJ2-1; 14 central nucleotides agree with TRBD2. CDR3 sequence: CASSRTGLAGAYEQFF. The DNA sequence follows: TGTGCCAGCAGCCGGACGGGACTAGCGGGAGCTTATGAGCAGTTCTTC.